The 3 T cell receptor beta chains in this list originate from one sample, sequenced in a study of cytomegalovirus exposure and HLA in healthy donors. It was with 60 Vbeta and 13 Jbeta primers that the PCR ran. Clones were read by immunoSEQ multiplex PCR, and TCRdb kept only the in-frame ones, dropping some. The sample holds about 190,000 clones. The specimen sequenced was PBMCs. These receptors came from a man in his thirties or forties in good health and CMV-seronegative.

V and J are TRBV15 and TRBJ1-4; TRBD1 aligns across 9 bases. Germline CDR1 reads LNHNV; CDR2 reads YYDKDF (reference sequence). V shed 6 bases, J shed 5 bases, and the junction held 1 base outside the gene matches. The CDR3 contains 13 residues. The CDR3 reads CATRTGGNEKLFF. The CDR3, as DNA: TGTGCCACCAGGACAGGGGGGAATGAAAAACTGTTTTTT.

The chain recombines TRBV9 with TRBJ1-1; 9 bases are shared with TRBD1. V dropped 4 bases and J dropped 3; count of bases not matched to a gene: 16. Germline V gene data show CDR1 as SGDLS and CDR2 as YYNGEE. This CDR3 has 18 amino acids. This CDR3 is CASSLGLTGGAGDTEAFF. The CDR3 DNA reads TGTGCCAGCAGCTTGGGGCTAACAGGGGGCGCAGGGGACACTGAAGCTTTCTTT.

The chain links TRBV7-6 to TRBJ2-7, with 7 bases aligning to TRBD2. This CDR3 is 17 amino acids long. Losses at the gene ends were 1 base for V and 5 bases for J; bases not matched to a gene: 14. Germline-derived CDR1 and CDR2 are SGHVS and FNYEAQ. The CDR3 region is CASSLGRGRKELNEQYF. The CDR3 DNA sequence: TGTGCCAGCAGCTTAGGGCGGGGGAGAAAAGAGCTTAACGAGCAGTACTTC.